A selection of T cell receptor beta chains follows, all from one sample in a study of T cells in Graves' hyperthyroidism and ophthalmopathy. TCRdb re-analysed the multiplex PCR reads in MiXCR, keeping a single row per CDR3 protein. The sample shows a few hundred thousand distinct CDR3 sequences, 35% to 55% of them seen only once. The sample was peripheral blood or thyroid tissue (not recorded which). Receptor source: a young woman with Graves' hyperthyroidism. Each CDR3 is given with its conserved first and last residue. D genes are given only for firm matches. Only some rows state a clone size, as once, few, many or a class for expanded clones.

clone size,V gene,J gene,D gene,CDR3 DNA,CDR3 protein
many,TRBV29-1,TRBJ2-7,-,TGCAGCGTTGAAGAGGCCAGCTCCTACGAGCAGTACTTC,CSVEEASSYEQYF
-,TRBV29-1,TRBJ1-2,-,TGCAGTCGGGGGGGAGGAAACTATGGCTACACCTTC,CSRGGGNYGYTF
many,TRBV7-9,TRBJ2-3,-,TGTGCCAGCAGCTCGTTCCAAAAGGATACGCAGTATTTT,CASSSFQKDTQYF
-,TRBV2,TRBJ1-5,-,TGTGCCAGCAATTCGGACCAGGCACAGCATTTT,CASNSDQAQHF
-,TRBV20-1,TRBJ2-7,TRBD2,TGCAGTGCTAGAGATACCGGGCTAGCGGGAGGTCCGTCCTACGAGCAGTACTTC,CSARDTGLAGGPSYEQYF
many,TRBV7-9,TRBJ2-7,TRBD1,TGTGCCAGCAGCCCGACCGGGACAGCCTACGAGCAGTACTTC,CASSPTGTAYEQYF
many,TRBV2,TRBJ1-1,-,TGTGCCAGCAGTGGACAAAGCACTGAAGCTTTCTTT,CASSGQSTEAFF
-,TRBV29-1,TRBJ1-5,-,TGCAGCGTTGCTGGGGCCGGCTACAATGAGCATTTT,CSVAGAGYNEHF
many,TRBV5-8,TRBJ1-1,TRBD1,TGTGCCAGCAGCACACCGCCGACAGGGCATTCCGCTGAAGCTTTCTTT,CASSTPPTGHSAEAFF
many,TRBV5-1,TRBJ2-5,-,TGCGCCAGCAGCTTGGGAACAGCGGTGAAGACCCAGTACTTC,CASSLGTAVKTQYF
-,TRBV14,TRBJ2-7,TRBD2,TGTGCCAGCAGCCAATGGTCTAGCGGCAATTCCTACGAGCAGTACTTC,CASSQWSSGNSYEQYF
many,TRBV15,TRBJ2-2,-,TGTGCCACCAGCAGGCGGGGTACCGGGGAGCTGTTTTTT,CATSRRGTGELFF
-,TRBV25-1,TRBJ2-7,-,TGTGCCAGCAGTTGGGCAGCGCTTAGCTCCTACGAGCAGTACTTC,CASSWAALSSYEQYF
many,TRBV29-1,TRBJ2-7,TRBD2,TGCAGCGTTGAAGGGACTAGCGGGGTCTCCTACGAGCAGTACTTC,CSVEGTSGVSYEQYF
many,TRBV7-9,TRBJ1-1,-,TGTGCCAGCAGCTTAGCAGGGCCCCTCGCTGAAGCTTTCTTT,CASSLAGPLAEAFF
many,TRBV4-1,TRBJ1-1,-,TGCGCCAGCAGTCCCTATTGGGGGCAGGACACTGAAGCTTTCTTT,CASSPYWGQDTEAFF
-,TRBV7-9,TRBJ2-5,-,TGTGCCAGCAGCTCCCTTGGTGGGCCGTCTCCCCAGTACTTC,CASSSLGGPSPQYF
-,TRBV5-1,TRBJ2-3,-,TGCGCCAGCAGGGGGTGGGAGAGCACAGATACGCAGTATTTT,CASRGWESTDTQYF
-,TRBV20-1,TRBJ1-1,TRBD1,TGCAGTGCGGAGGGACAGCTCTCCATGAACACTGAAGCTTTCTTT,CSAEGQLSMNTEAFF
-,TRBV7-8,TRBJ2-1,-,TGTGCCAGCAGCTGGACCCGCTACAATGAGCAGTTCTTC,CASSWTRYNEQFF
many,TRBV14,TRBJ1-1,-,TGTGCCAGCAGCCATTACACTGAAGCTTTCTTT,CASSHYTEAFF
-,TRBV15,TRBJ1-2,-,TGTGCCACCAGCAGAGAAGTAGGGAAGGGCTACACCTTC,CATSREVGKGYTF
-,TRBV15,TRBJ2-7,TRBD1,TGTGCCACCAGCAGTAGACAGGGGGCGATTTACGAGCAGTACTTC,CATSSRQGAIYEQYF
once,TRBV25-1,TRBJ2-1,-,TGTGCCAGCAGTGCATCCCAGTTGAGCGGGTTCTACAATGAGCAGTTCTTC,CASSASQLSGFYNEQFF
-,TRBV20-1,TRBJ1-1,TRBD1,TGCAGTGCTAGTATATGGGGGACAGGGGCGGCTTTCTTT,CSASIWGTGAAFF
many,TRBV20-1,TRBJ1-1,-,TGCAGTGCTAGAGATCGGGCGAGGGGAACTGAAGCTTTCTTT,CSARDRARGTEAFF
-,TRBV6-5,TRBJ1-1,-,TGTGCCAGCAGTTACCCGTCGGAAATGGCAGAGAACACTGAAGCTTTCTTT,CASSYPSEMAENTEAFF
-,TRBV7-2,TRBJ2-5,-,TGTGCCAGCAGCAGCGCGGGACCAGAGACCCAGTACTTC,CASSSAGPETQYF
-,TRBV6-2/TRBV6-3,TRBJ2-7,TRBD2,TGTGCCAGCAGAAGCCCGGGACTAGCGGGCTACGAGCAGTACTTC,CASRSPGLAGYEQYF
many,TRBV12-3/TRBV12-4,TRBJ2-7,TRBD2,TGTGCCAGCAGCAGACTAGCGGGGTCCTACGAGCAGTACTTC,CASSRLAGSYEQYF
-,TRBV29-1,TRBJ2-5,-,TGCAGCGTTTGGGGAGATGTAAAGACCCAGTACTTC,CSVWGDVKTQYF
-,TRBV29-1,TRBJ1-2,TRBD1,TGCAGCCTAACGACAGGGGGGATTGGCTACACCTTC,CSLTTGGIGYTF
-,TRBV10-3,TRBJ1-1,TRBD1,TGTGCCATCAGTGCTGGGATCGGGACAGCCACTGAAGCTTTCTTT,CAISAGIGTATEAFF
few,TRBV6-6,TRBJ2-7,TRBD2,TGTGCCAGCTCTCAATCTAGCGGGAGGATCTCCTACGAGCAGTACTTC,CASSQSSGRISYEQYF
few,TRBV7-6,TRBJ2-7,TRBD1,TGTGCCAGCTCCCAAGGGACAGGCGAGCAGTACTTC,CASSQGTGEQYF
-,TRBV7-9,TRBJ2-5,TRBD2,TGTGCCAGCAGAACTAGCGGGTTCCAAGAGACCCAGTACTTC,CASRTSGFQETQYF
-,TRBV9,TRBJ1-1,-,TGTGCCAGCAGCGTATTTCAGTACACTGAAGCTTTCTTT,CASSVFQYTEAFF
-,TRBV13,TRBJ1-5,-,TGTGCCAGCAGTTTAGGCAGCCAAGAGACCCAGCATTTT,CASSLGSQETQHF
-,TRBV7-8,TRBJ2-1,TRBD2,TGTGCCAGCAGCCAAGCTCTAGCGGGAGGGTACAATGAGCAGTTCTTC,CASSQALAGGYNEQFF
-,TRBV7-6,TRBJ2-7,TRBD2,TGTGCCAGCAGCCCGAAGCGGGACTCCTACAATGAGCAGTACTTC,CASSPKRDSYNEQYF
few,TRBV2,TRBJ1-6,-,TGTGCCAGTGATCAGGGAGGTTCACCCCTCCACTTT,CASDQGGSPLHF
-,TRBV10-3,TRBJ1-5,TRBD1,TGTGCCATCGGAGGCGGGACAGATTACAATGAGCAGTTT,CAIGGGTDYNEQF
few,TRBV29-1,TRBJ2-2,-,TGCAGCGTCCAAAGAGACGGGACGAACACCGGGGAGCTGTTTTTT,CSVQRDGTNTGELFF
many,TRBV6-2/TRBV6-3,TRBJ1-2,-,TGTGCCAGCAGTTACCAGGGCCGAGGCTACACCTTC,CASSYQGRGYTF
-,TRBV5-1,TRBJ1-4,-,TGCGCCAGCAGCTCTGACGGGAAGGGGGCTAATGAAAAACTGTTTTTT,CASSSDGKGANEKLFF
many,TRBV4-1,TRBJ1-6,-,TGCGCCAGCAGCCGAGCCCTCGTCACACCCCTCCACTTT,CASSRALVTPLHF
many,TRBV6-1,TRBJ1-1,-,TGTGCCAGCAGTTTCCTGGGCAGGAGGAACACTGAAGCTTTCTTT,CASSFLGRRNTEAFF
many,TRBV28,TRBJ2-7,-,TGTGCCAGCAGTTCTCTGAGACAGGGAGGGTACGAGCAGTACTTC,CASSSLRQGGYEQYF
-,TRBV14,TRBJ2-2,-,TGTGCCAGCAGCCGAGGGGGGGCGGCGGAGCTGTTTTTT,CASSRGGAAELFF
-,TRBV20-1,TRBJ2-3,TRBD2,TGCAGTGCTAGAGATCCCAGCGGGAGGGCAGATACGCAGTATTTT,CSARDPSGRADTQYF
-,TRBV7-9,TRBJ1-4,-,TGCGCCAGCAGCCAAGATGGGGGACGGCTGTTTTTT,CASSQDGGRLFF